Shown below are 26 T cell receptor beta chains from a single sample sequenced in a study of tumour-infiltrating T cells in Burkitt lymphoma. Some clones are missing from TCRdb's copy, which holds only in-frame ones; the method was immunoSEQ multiplex PCR. The sample contains thousands of clones, about nine tenths of which appear only once. Sequencing was done on a sample of tumor tissue. The receptors here all came from a human donor with diffuse large B-cell lymphoma.

This chain connects TRBV6-5 to TRBJ2-3; unclear D gene. V was clipped by 6 bases and J by 6 bases, with 13 bases between them. This CDR3 region has 13 residues. Per germline, CDR1 MNHEY and CDR2 SVGAGI. The CDR3 spells CASRHRSGDTQYF. CDR3 DNA sequence: TGTGCCAGCAGGCATCGATCTGGGGATACGCAGTATTTT.

The chain links TRBV7-3 to TRBJ2-2; no firm D call. The germline V and J ends were trimmed by 5 bases and 1 base, with 5 bases remaining between them. This CDR3 is 13 amino acids long. Per germline, CDR1 SGHTA and CDR2 FQGTGA. Written as DNA, the CDR3 is TGTGCCAGCAGCACGCAGAACACCGGGGAGCTGTTTTTT. Amino acid sequence: CASSTQNTGELFF. The variable domain in full, completed from reference TRBV7-3 and TRBJ2-2, reads GAGVSQTPSNKVTEKGKYVELRCDPISGHTALYWYRQSLGQGPEFLIYFQGTGAADDSGLPNDRFFAVRPEGSVSTLKIQRTERGDSAVYLCASSTQNTGELFFGEGSRLTVL.

The chain uses TRBV5-5 and TRBJ1-2, with D uncertain. The CDR3 covers 14 residues. CDR1 SGHKS and CDR2 YYEKEE come from the germline V gene (reference sequence). Trimming pared 1 base from V and 4 bases from J, leaving 11 bases between. CDR3 nucleotide sequence: TGTGCCAGCAGCTTGAGAACAAAGGGCTATGGCTACACCTTC. Its translation is CASSLRTKGYGYTF.

This chain connects TRBV7-2 to TRBJ1-4; the D gene is possibly TRBD1 (5 bases). This CDR3 comprises 15 residues. Per the germline V gene, CDR1 is SGHTA and CDR2 is FQGNSA. V dropped 1 base and J dropped 8 bases, with 14 bases sitting between them. The CDR3 spells CASSLGGSGREKLFF. The CDR3 nucleotides are TGTGCCAGCAGCTTAGGAGGGTCGGGACGAGAAAAACTGTTTTTT.

V is TRBV7-9 and J is TRBJ1-2; no definite D call. This CDR3 spans 13 amino acids. V was pared by 3 bases and J by 5 bases, with 10 bases between. CDR1 is SEHNR, CDR2 FQNEAQ, per germline (reference sequence). The chain's CDR3 is CASSFEREYGYTF. The CDR3 coding sequence is TGTGCCAGCAGCTTCGAACGGGAGTATGGCTACACCTTC.

The chain links TRBV14 to TRBJ2-1; no reliable D call. The CDR3 contains 13 residues. Trimming cost V 2 bases and J 10 bases, with 12 bases left between them. Germline CDR1 is SGHDN and CDR2 is FVKESK. The CDR3 loop reads CASSQYGRQEQFF. CDR3 in DNA: TGTGCCAGCAGCCAATATGGCAGGCAGGAGCAGTTCTTC.

This chain joins TRBV28 and TRBJ1-1; TRBD1 agrees at 7 bases. The CDR3 runs 14 residues. Germline-derived CDR1 and CDR2 are MDHEN and SYDVKM. Trimming took 5 bases from V and 3 from J; bases not matched to a gene: 6. As DNA, the CDR3 is TGTGCCAGCAGTCTACAGGGGAGGTACACTGAAGCTTTCTTT. Translating it yields CASSLQGRYTEAFF.

The J gene is TRBJ2-7, the V gene TRBV5-1; D remains unclear. The CDR3 extends over 14 amino acids. Trimming left V 1 base short and J 0 bases short, with 8 bases between. Per the germline V gene, CDR1 is SGHRS and CDR2 is YFSETQ. CDR3 residues: CASSLHSPSYEQYF. CDR3 nucleotides: TGCGCCAGCAGCTTGCACAGCCCCTCCTACGAGCAGTACTTC.

This rearrangement joins TRBV29-1 to TRBJ2-7; the D gene is possibly TRBD2 (6 bases). The V gene's germline CDR1 is SQVTM and CDR2 ANQGSEA. Trimming removed 5 bases at V and 7 bases at J, with 15 bases between. CDR3 size: 12 residues. Here the CDR3 reads CSVKPGEGEQYF. Written as DNA, the CDR3 is TGCAGCGTTAAACCGGGAGAAGGAGAGCAGTACTTC.

A remark on this clone: One junction end disagrees with the germline gene, perhaps due to a read error. The chain is built from TRBV29-1 and TRBJ1-3, with TRBD1 as a possible D gene (5 bases). This CDR3 contains 12 residues. The germline CDR1 and CDR2 sequences are SQVTM and ANQGSEA. CDR3 loop: CAGKGSKDTIYF. DNA of the CDR3: TGCGCGGGGAAGGGATCCAAGGACACTATATATTTT.

This rearrangement joins TRBV28 to TRBJ2-5; 7 bases agree with TRBD1. There are 16 residues in the CDR3. Per the germline V gene, CDR1 is MDHEN and CDR2 is SYDVKM. V shed 3 bases, J shed 2 bases, and the junction held 9 bases outside the gene matches. Here the CDR3 reads CASSFSAAGGQETQYF. CDR3 nucleotides: TGTGCCAGCAGTTTCTCCGCCGCAGGGGGTCAAGAGACCCAGTACTTC.

Only one count was recorded for this clone. The chain has TRBV9 and TRBJ2-1; a possible D gene is TRBD2 (5 bases). Germline V gives CDR1 SGDLS, CDR2 YYNGEE. The CDR3 extends over 16 amino acids. V lost 4 bases and J lost 0, with 14 bases in between. The CDR3: CASSPQITSSYNEQFF. In DNA form, the CDR3 reads TGTGCCAGCAGCCCGCAAATTACTAGCTCCTACAATGAGCAGTTCTTC.

The chain joins TRBV7-3 to TRBJ2-1; 9 bases map to TRBD2. The CDR3 has 17 residues. The germline CDR1 and CDR2 sequences are SGHTA and FQGTGA. V lost 1 base, J lost 9 bases, and 13 bases stayed unmatched. As DNA, the CDR3 is TGTGCCAGCAGCTTAATTGGCGGGAGGGCAGAATCGGGTGAGCAGTTCTTC. Translation gives CASSLIGGRAESGEQFF.

This sequence joins TRBV20-1 and TRBJ1-1; D is unresolved. CDR3 size: 11 residues. Per the germline V gene, CDR1 is DFQATT and CDR2 is SNEGSKA (reference sequence). V lost 7 bases and J 1 base, leaving 7 bases between the germline ends. The CDR3 here is CSVQTNTEAFF. CDR3 in DNA: TGCAGTGTACAGACGAACACTGAAGCTTTCTTT.

This rearrangement joins TRBV18 to TRBJ2-1; D remains unclear. The CDR3 is 14 amino acids. Deletions cut 5 bases from V and 5 bases from J, with 13 bases between. CDR1 and CDR2 (germline): KGHSH, LQKENI. This chain's CDR3 is CASSADLSNNEQFF. The CDR3 DNA is TGTGCCAGCTCAGCGGACCTCTCGAACAATGAGCAGTTCTTC.

The CDR3 loop is CASSTSGQSYNEQFF. The CDR3 DNA follows: TGTGCCAGTAGTACCTCAGGACAGTCCTACAATGAGCAGTTCTTC. The chain couples TRBV19 to TRBJ2-1; a weak D match, TRBD1 (6 bases). With 4 bases removed from V and 1 base from J, the gap between germline ends came to 11 bases. This CDR3 has 15 amino acids. The germline V gene encodes CDR1 LNHDA and CDR2 SQIVND (reference sequence).

The V and J genes are TRBV4-3 and TRBJ2-4, with D tentatively TRBD1 (6 bases). Per the germline V gene, CDR1 is LGHNA and CDR2 is YSLEER. V was trimmed by 4 bases and J by 12 bases, leaving 16 bases between them. The length of the CDR3 is 13 residues. The CDR3 bases are TGCGCCAGCAGCCGCACCCGGGACACATCTCAGTACTTC. Encoded protein: CASSRTRDTSQYF.

CDR3 nucleotides: TGTGCCAGTAGTATCGAGAGACACGCAAAACTGTTTTTT. As protein: CASSIERHAKLFF. This sequence joins TRBV19 and TRBJ1-4; D is uncertain. The CDR3 has 13 residues. With 3 bases removed from V and 10 bases from J, the gap between germline ends came to 12 bases. Germline V CDR1 and CDR2: LNHDA, SQIVND (reference sequence).

The chain has TRBV5-6 and TRBJ1-1; 7 bases map to TRBD1. Trimming removed 4 bases from V and 0 bases from J; junction bases left unmatched: 3. The CDR3 has 14 residues. Germline V gives CDR1 SGHDT, CDR2 YYEEEE. The CDR3 DNA reads TGTGCCAGCAGCGGGGACAGTTTGAACACTGAAGCTTTCTTT. Its translation: CASSGDSLNTEAFF.

The chain carries TRBV13 and TRBJ2-1, with D perhaps being TRBD1 or TRBD2 (5 bases each). CDR1 is PRHDT, CDR2 FYEKMQ, per germline (reference sequence). The V end was cut by 1 base, the J end by 7 bases, with 11 bases between. The CDR3 spans 14 residues. CDR3 residues: CASSLVGTRNEQFF. The CDR3 coding sequence is TGTGCCAGCAGCTTAGTCGGGACCAGAAATGAGCAGTTCTTC.

The chain links TRBV10-3 to TRBJ2-7; 11 bases agree with TRBD2. CDR1 is ENHRY, CDR2 SYGVKD, per germline. The length of the CDR3 is 17 residues. Losses at the gene ends were 3 bases for V and 4 bases for J; bases not matched to a gene: 11. The CDR3 nucleotides read TGTGCCATCAGTGACCATCTGTCCGGGACTAGCGGTTACGAGCAGTACTTC. Its translation: CAISDHLSGTSGYEQYF.

V gene TRBV28 combines with J gene TRBJ1-5; D is possibly TRBD1 (6 bases). This CDR3 has 14 residues. Germline CDR1 reads MDHEN; CDR2 reads SYDVKM. With 6 bases removed from V and 3 bases from J, the gap between germline ends came to 12 bases. The DNA for the CDR3 is TGTGCCAGCAGGAGCCAGGGGAACAATCAGCCCCAGCATTTT. Protein product: CASRSQGNNQPQHF.

The gene calls are TRBV6-1 and TRBJ1-4; no definite D call. CDR1 and CDR2 from the germline V gene are MNHNS and SASEGT. The CDR3 totals 12 residues. The ends were cut back, 6 bases at V and 6 bases at J, with 8 bases in the middle. The CDR3 DNA is TGTGCCAGCAGGGAGCTCCATGAAAAACTGTTTTTT. Its translation is CASRELHEKLFF.

CDR3 bases: TGTGCCAGCAGCTTACAGGGGGCTGGAAACACCATATATTTT. It is translated as CASSLQGAGNTIYF. The chain employs TRBV7-2 and TRBJ1-3; TRBD1 agrees at 7 bases. Trimming took 2 bases from V and 2 from J; bases not matched to a gene: 0. The CDR3 loop spans 14 amino acids. Per the germline V gene, CDR1 is SGHTA and CDR2 is FQGNSA.

In regard to this clone: The junction and the germline gene differ at one end; a read error may be behind it. Other DNA variants within this sample encode the same CDR3. This chain joins TRBV10-3 and TRBJ1-5; D ambiguous. The CDR3 runs 17 residues. The germline V gene has CDR1 ENHRY and CDR2 SYGVKD. The chain's CDR3 is CAISESNGGTGHQPQHF. The DNA for the CDR3 is TGTGCCATTAGTGAGTCGAATGGAGGCACGGGCCATCAGCCCCAGCATTTT.

The V gene is TRBV5-6, the J gene TRBJ2-5; D is perhaps TRBD1 (7 bases). Germline CDR1 and CDR2: SGHDT and YYEEEE. This CDR3 is built from 16 residues. Trimming stripped 2 bases from V and 5 bases from J, with 19 bases between. In DNA form, the CDR3 reads TGTGCCAGCAGCTTACAGACAGGGACGGGGGTGGAGACCCAGTACTTC. Its protein product is CASSLQTGTGVETQYF.